This passage covers 16 T cell receptor beta chains from one sample sequenced in a study of OX40 agonist ivuxolimab in advanced cancers. Some clones are missing from TCRdb's copy, which holds only in-frame ones; the method was immunoSEQ multiplex PCR. Among tens of thousands of clones, 84% were seen once, and the ten largest hold 1.1%. This specimen consisted of CD4+ or CD8+ T cells sorted from blood, obtained in a trial of the OX40 agonist ivuxolimab. Receptor source: an adult with an advanced solid tumor such as melanoma, head and neck, liver or kidney cancer.

This clone was seen a single time. The gene calls are TRBV19 and TRBJ1-2; 7 positions match TRBD1. V lost 8 bases and J lost 3; bases outside the gene matches: 6. The CDR3 length is 13 residues. The germline V gene encodes CDR1 LNHDA and CDR2 SQIVND (reference sequence). The CDR3 nucleotides read TGTGCCAGTCGACCCACAGGGGACTATGGCTACACCTTC. Translated: CASRPTGDYGYTF.

This clone came up many times. This sequence joins TRBV5-1 and TRBJ2-5, with 13 bases that match TRBD2. Germline-derived CDR1 and CDR2 are SGHRS and YFSETQ. The CDR3 consists of 17 residues. J lost 4 bases, V lost 0 bases, and 6 bases had no gene match. CDR3 nucleotide sequence: TGCGCCAGCAGCTTGGAAAGGACTAGCGGGGGTGGAGAGACCCAGTACTTC. This gives the protein CASSLERTSGGGETQYF.

In its sample, this clone was seen a few times. The chain couples TRBV7-2 to TRBJ2-7; D possibly corresponds to TRBD1 (5 bases). Trimming shortened V by 1 base and J by 3 bases, and 10 bases separated the two germline ends. Germline CDR1 is SGHTA and CDR2 is FQGNSA. There are 14 residues in the CDR3. The CDR3 sequence: CASSLERGFYEQYF. DNA for the CDR3: TGTGCCAGCAGCTTAGAAAGGGGCTTCTACGAGCAGTACTTC. Filled out from reference TRBV7-2 and TRBJ2-7, the complete variable domain reads GAGVSQSPSNKVTEKGKDVELRCDPISGHTALYWYRQSLGQGLEFLIYFQGNSAPDKSGLPSDRFSAERTGGSVSTLTIQRTQQEDSAVYLCASSLERGFYEQYFGPGTRLTVT.

The V call is TRBV7-2, the J call TRBJ2-7, with D unclear. The V end was cut by 1 base, the J end by 3 bases, with 13 bases between. CDR1 is SGHTA, CDR2 FQGNSA, per germline. The CDR3 is 15 residues long. CDR3 amino acids: CASSLVFRASYEQYF. DNA for the CDR3: TGTGCCAGCAGCTTAGTGTTTCGGGCTAGCTACGAGCAGTACTTC.

The chain is built from TRBV29-1 and TRBJ1-1; D is perhaps TRBD1 (5 bases). Per the germline V gene, CDR1 is SQVTM and CDR2 is ANQGSEA. CDR3 length equals 14 residues. V gave up 8 bases and J gave up 0 bases, with 16 bases separating them. The CDR3 reads CSIKGDSLNTEAFF. The CDR3 DNA sequence: TGCAGCATCAAGGGCGACAGCCTGAACACTGAAGCTTTCTTT.

The V call is TRBV7-8, the J call TRBJ1-6; 8 bases fit TRBD1. The CDR3 spans 15 residues. The trim removed 3 bases at V and 6 bases at J, leaving 4 bases unmatched. Germline V lookup: CDR1 SGHVS, CDR2 FQNEAQ. CDR3 loop: CASSLTTGANSPLHF. CDR3 nucleotide sequence: TGTGCCAGCAGCTTGACGACAGGGGCTAATTCACCCCTCCACTTT.

The V and J genes are TRBV18 and TRBJ2-5; D is perhaps TRBD1 (6 bases). Germline V gene data show CDR1 as KGHSH and CDR2 as LQKENI. Trimming pared 3 bases from V and 5 bases from J, leaving 16 bases between. This CDR3 region has 15 residues. CDR3 DNA sequence: TGTGCCAGCTCACCGGGCCTACAGGGAGAGGAGACCCAGTACTTC. It specifies CASSPGLQGEETQYF.

V gene TRBV5-1 combines with J gene TRBJ2-3, with D tentatively TRBD1 (6 bases). Trimming stripped 4 bases from V and 1 base from J, with 16 bases between. CDR1 SGHRS and CDR2 YFSETQ come from the germline V gene. CDR3 length: 16 amino acids. CDR3 in amino acids: CASSQGQLSGTDTQYF. The CDR3 DNA reads TGCGCCAGCAGCCAAGGACAGCTATCAGGCACAGATACGCAGTATTTT.

V is TRBV29-1 and J is TRBJ1-2; 8 bases fit TRBD1. Germline CDR1 is SQVTM and CDR2 is ANQGSEA. J gave up 10 bases and V 1 base, and 5 bases lay outside the gene matches. The length of the CDR3 is 12 residues. DNA for the CDR3: TGCAGCGTTGAAGGGACAGGGACAGACTACACCTTC. This gives the protein CSVEGTGTDYTF. Supplemented by reference TRBV29-1 and TRBJ1-2, the full variable domain reads SAVISQKPSRDICQRGTSLTIQCQVDSQVTMMFWYRQQPGQSLTLIATANQGSEATYESGFVIDKFPISRPNLTFSTLTVSNMSPEDSSIYLCSVEGTGTDYTFGSGTRLTVV.

V is TRBV11-1 and J is TRBJ2-7; tentatively, D is TRBD1 (6 bases). The V gene lost 4 bases and the J gene lost 2 bases, with 18 bases spanning the gap. The CDR3 runs to 16 residues. Germline CDR1 and CDR2: SGHAT and FQDESV (reference sequence). The CDR3 region is CASSSTGTTSPYEQYF. The CDR3 DNA follows: TGTGCCAGCAGCTCAACCGGGACAACTTCACCCTACGAGCAGTACTTC.

Here the CDR3 DNA reads TGCGCCAGCAGGCCACTAGCGGGGGCGTCCGGGGAGCTGTTTTTT. This translates into CASRPLAGASGELFF. The gene calls are TRBV5-1 and TRBJ2-2; TRBD2 matches 11 bases. The CDR3 is made up of 15 amino acids. Germline trimming cut 5 bases from V and 6 bases from J; bases unmatched to any gene: 6. Germline V CDR1 and CDR2: SGHRS, YFSETQ.

This sequence joins TRBV28 and TRBJ1-1; D gene ambiguous. Trimming shortened V by 8 bases and J by 7 bases, and 11 bases separated the two germline ends. The length of the CDR3 is 11 residues. Per the germline V gene, CDR1 is MDHEN and CDR2 is SYDVKM. The CDR3, as DNA: TGTGCCAGCGGTGTGCTGGTTGAAGCTTTCTTT. It is translated as CASGVLVEAFF.

This clone is a singleton in its sample. V usage is TRBV7-9 and J usage is TRBJ2-7; D may be TRBD2 (5 bases). Germline CDR1 is SEHNR and CDR2 is FQNEAQ (reference sequence). CDR3 length: 14 amino acids. Deletions cut 0 bases from V and 4 bases from J, with 10 bases between. CDR3 nucleotide sequence: TGTGCCAGCAGCTTAGCAAGGACTGGGTACGAGCAGTACTTC. This encodes CASSLARTGYEQYF.

This chain's CDR3 is CASSRDSEETQYF. CDR3 DNA: TGTGCCAGTAGTAGGGACAGTGAAGAGACCCAGTACTTC. V and J are TRBV19 and TRBJ2-5, with 7 bases matching TRBD1. Germline V gene data show CDR1 as LNHDA and CDR2 as SQIVND (reference sequence). This CDR3 region has 13 residues. Trimming cost V 4 bases and J 3 bases; bases outside gene matches: 2.

The gene calls are TRBV29-1 and TRBJ1-2; 10 bases align to TRBD1. The CDR3 is 14 amino acids. Germline CDR1 is SQVTM and CDR2 is ANQGSEA. The V and J ends lost 3 bases and 6 bases, in that order; junction bases with no gene match: 7. CDR3 in DNA: TGCAGCGTTGACGCGACAGGGGGCTATGATGGCTACACCTTC. Amino acids: CSVDATGGYDGYTF.

V gene TRBV6-5 combines with J gene TRBJ2-7; perhaps TRBD1 as D (5 bases). The CDR3 loop spans 14 amino acids. Germline assignment: CDR1 MNHEY and CDR2 SVGAGI. V lost 2 bases and J lost 5, with 13 bases in between. The CDR3 sequence: CASSYHRTSHEQYF. Written as DNA, the CDR3 is TGTGCCAGCAGTTACCACCGGACATCCCACGAGCAGTACTTC.